The 20 T cell receptor beta chains in this list originate from one sample, sequenced in a study of shared clonotypes between healthy human individuals. Clones were sequenced by immunoSEQ multiplex PCR, and TCRdb holds only the in-frame ones, with some missing. In the table there are roughly 2.5 million clones, around 90% of which are singletons. The sample was naive CD4+ T cells sorted from blood. Subset meaning: CD45RA+ positively selected. All receptors derive from a man between 18 and 35 years old in good health.

The V call is TRBV19, the J call TRBJ2-5; D possibly matches TRBD1 or TRBD2 (5 bases each). The CDR3 runs 12 residues. Germline values: CDR1 LNHDA, CDR2 SQIVND (reference sequence). V was pared by 10 bases and J by 7 bases, with 16 bases between. The CDR3 DNA reads TGTGCCAACACCATAGGGGAGAGGACCCAGTACTTC. Its protein product is CANTIGERTQYF. Filled out from reference TRBV19 and TRBJ2-5, the complete variable domain reads DGGITQSPKYLFRKEGQNVTLSCEQNLNHDAMYWYRQDPGQGLRLIYYSQIVNDFQKGDIAEGYSVSREKKESFPLTVTSAQKNPTAFYLCANTIGERTQYFGPGTRLLVL.

This clone was seen a handful of times. The CDR3 sequence: CASAMRGGTEAFF. CDR3 nucleotide sequence: TGTGCCAGTGCCATGAGGGGGGGCACTGAAGCTTTCTTT. This chain connects TRBV6-1 to TRBJ1-1; D might be TRBD1 (6 bases). This CDR3 region has 13 residues. Trimming took 9 bases from V and 4 from J, leaving 15 bases between them. Germline V gene lookup returns CDR1 MNHNS and CDR2 SASEGT.

The chain's CDR3 is CASSLGSLTWEFGNTIYF. The CDR3 DNA sequence: TGTGCCAGCAGCTTAGGTTCTTTAACGTGGGAATTCGGAAACACCATATATTTT. This sequence joins TRBV7-8 and TRBJ1-3; D not resolved. Germline CDR1 and CDR2: SGHVS and FQNEAQ. The V end was cut by 1 base, the J end by 4 bases, with 20 bases between. The CDR3 consists of 18 residues. Full variable domain (outside the CDR3, taken from reference TRBV7-8 and TRBJ1-3): GAGVSQSPRYKVAKRGQDVALRCDPISGHVSLFWYQQALGQGPEFLTYFQNEAQLDKSGLPSDRFFAERPEGSVSTLKIQRTQQEDSAVYLCASSLGSLTWEFGNTIYFGEGSWLTVV.

The chain uses TRBV5-1 and TRBJ2-3; 7 positions agree with TRBD1. Germline assignment: CDR1 SGHRS and CDR2 YFSETQ. The CDR3 runs 16 residues. J gave up 4 bases and V 0 bases, and 8 bases lay outside the gene matches. CDR3 region: CASSLVLAQGADTQYF. The CDR3 bases are TGCGCCAGCAGCTTGGTCTTAGCCCAGGGGGCAGATACGCAGTATTTT.

CDR3 coding DNA: TGTGCCAGTAGCTCACCCGGCAGCTTAATTCGTGAAAAACTGTTTTTT. This gives the protein CASSSPGSLIREKLFF. The chain is built from TRBV19 and TRBJ1-4; no clear D. The germline V gene has CDR1 LNHDA and CDR2 SQIVND (reference sequence). The V gene lost 6 bases and the J gene lost 7 bases, with 21 bases spanning the gap. The CDR3 totals 16 residues.

The rearrangement uses TRBV6-1 and TRBJ2-5; D might be TRBD1 (5 bases). Trimming cost V 8 bases and J 1 base, with 17 bases left between them. The V gene's germline CDR1 is MNHNS and CDR2 SASEGT. There are 15 residues in the CDR3. The CDR3 coding sequence is TGTGCCAGCTCCCTCCAAGGGGCTCCCCAAGAGACCCAGTACTTC. It codes for CASSLQGAPQETQYF.

The genes are TRBV10-2 and TRBJ2-2; TRBD1 agrees at 7 bases. J was trimmed by 4 bases and V by 4 bases; bases with no gene match: 6. Germline values: CDR1 WSHSY, CDR2 SAAADI. The CDR3 is 15 amino acids. This CDR3 reads CASSGAGGFTGELFF. For the CDR3, the DNA is TGCGCCAGCAGTGGGGCAGGGGGATTCACCGGGGAGCTGTTTTTT.

As to this clone: Other nucleotide sequences in the sample specify the same CDR3. The rearrangement joins TRBV5-1 to TRBJ2-5; 10 positions match TRBD2. Germline CDR1 SGHRS, CDR2 YFSETQ. With V trimmed by 2 bases and J by 5 bases, 6 bases remained unmatched. The CDR3 extends over 15 amino acids. The CDR3 region has the DNA TGCGCCAGCAGCTTAAGCGGGGGGGCCTTGGAGACCCAGTACTTC. Translation: CASSLSGGALETQYF.

The rearrangement links TRBV30 to TRBJ1-3; no clear D. The CDR3 is 16 amino acids. Trimming took off 3 bases at V and 4 bases at J, with 19 bases between the two ends. Germline lookup yields CDR1 GTSNPN and CDR2 SVGIG (reference sequence). CDR3 residues: CAWSPIKRPYGNTIYF. For the CDR3, the DNA is TGTGCCTGGAGCCCGATTAAGCGACCTTACGGAAACACCATATATTTT.

The chain has TRBV5-4 and TRBJ2-2; TRBD1 is a possible D gene (6 bases). Germline V CDR1 and CDR2: SGHNT, YYREEE (reference sequence). There are 14 residues in the CDR3. Trimming cost V 10 bases and J 6 bases, with 19 bases left between them. This CDR3 reads CASAPGEVAGELFF. The CDR3 coding sequence is TGTGCCTCGGCCCCAGGGGAAGTCGCCGGGGAGCTGTTTTTT.

This clone was counted a single time. This chain connects TRBV7-3 to TRBJ2-5; 12 nucleotides agree with TRBD1. V lost 6 bases, J lost 0 bases, and 14 bases stayed unmatched. Germline V gives CDR1 SGHTA, CDR2 FQGTGA. The CDR3 sequence is 19 residues long. As DNA, the CDR3 is TGTGCCAGCAGTTGGAATGAGGGGACAGGGGGCGCGTACCAAGAGACCCAGTACTTC. This codes for CASSWNEGTGGAYQETQYF.

The genes are TRBV6-5 and TRBJ2-3; the D gene is possibly TRBD2 (5 bases). Germline V gives CDR1 MNHEY, CDR2 SVGAGI. Trimming took 0 bases from V and 3 from J, leaving 13 bases between them. The CDR3 extends over 16 amino acids. CDR3 region: CASSYSRITGTDTQYF. CDR3 nucleotide sequence: TGTGCCAGCAGTTACTCACGGATAACGGGGACAGATACGCAGTATTTT.

The chain links TRBV10-3 to TRBJ2-1; TRBD2 aligns across 8 bases. CDR3 length: 13 amino acids. Trimming cost V 11 bases and J 5 bases; bases outside gene matches: 8. In germline, CDR1 is ENHRY, CDR2 SYGVKD. As DNA, the CDR3 is TGTGCCGCAACCGGGGGGGCCGACAATGAGCAGTTCTTC. Amino acids: CAATGGADNEQFF.

The V call is TRBV30, the J call TRBJ1-3; D unresolved. Per germline, CDR1 GTSNPN and CDR2 SVGIG (reference sequence). The CDR3 has 13 amino acids. V was shortened by 1 base and J by 0 bases, with 4 bases between the two germline ends. The CDR3 coding sequence is TGTGCCTGGAGTGAATTCTCTGGAAACACCATATATTTT. Protein product: CAWSEFSGNTIYF.

The chain uses TRBV5-1 and TRBJ1-1, with 8 bases aligning to TRBD1. V was clipped by 0 bases and J by 0 bases; unmatched bases: 4. The CDR3 covers 16 residues. The germline CDR1 and CDR2 sequences are SGHRS and YFSETQ. The CDR3 region is CASSLGGQAMNTEAFF. Here the CDR3 DNA reads TGCGCCAGCAGCTTGGGGGGACAGGCGATGAACACTGAAGCTTTCTTT. Variable domain in full (rest from reference TRBV5-1 and TRBJ1-1): KAGVTQTPRYLIKTRGQQVTLSCSPISGHRSVSWYQQTPGQGLQFLFEYFSETQRNKGNFPGRFSGRQFSNSRSEMNVSTLELGDSALYLCASSLGGQAMNTEAFFGQGTRLTVV.

V gene TRBV6-1 combines with J gene TRBJ2-5; TRBD1 is a possible D gene (6 bases). The CDR3 consists of 14 residues. Germline-derived CDR1 and CDR2 are MNHNS and SASEGT. The ends were cut back, 2 bases at V and 5 bases at J, with 12 bases in the middle. CDR3 region: CASSEIRGTETQYF. The CDR3 region has the DNA TGTGCCAGCAGTGAAATAAGGGGGACGGAGACCCAGTACTTC.

The V call is TRBV5-1, the J call TRBJ1-2; 8 nucleotides match TRBD1. CDR3 length: 14 residues. V shed 4 bases, J shed 8 bases, and the junction held 10 bases outside the gene matches. The germline V gene encodes CDR1 SGHRS and CDR2 YFSETQ. CDR3 residues: CASSPTGGGIGYTF. The DNA of the CDR3 is TGCGCCAGCAGCCCCACAGGGGGTGGAATAGGCTACACCTTC.

Only one count was recorded for this clone. The chain couples TRBV18 to TRBJ2-7; TRBD2 matches 7 bases. V lost 2 bases and J lost 2; bases outside the gene matches: 15. The CDR3 spans 18 residues. Germline values: CDR1 KGHSH, CDR2 LQKENI. The CDR3 sequence: CASSPRSSGVMYAYEQYF. CDR3 bases: TGTGCCAGCTCACCAAGGTCGAGCGGGGTAATGTACGCCTACGAGCAGTACTTC.

J is TRBJ2-1 and V is TRBV19, with 8 positions matching TRBD2. The CDR3 extends over 17 amino acids. V was clipped by 5 bases and J by 1 base; unmatched bases: 10. Germline lookup yields CDR1 LNHDA and CDR2 SQIVND (reference sequence). The CDR3 DNA reads as TGTGCCAGTAGTCCACGGACTAGCCCTTCATCCTACAATGAGCAGTTCTTC. Encoded protein: CASSPRTSPSSYNEQFF.

The chain has TRBV10-3 and TRBJ2-2; no reliable D call. This CDR3 is built from 14 residues. Germline V gives CDR1 ENHRY, CDR2 SYGVKD. V was pared by 7 bases and J by 1 base, with 10 bases between. The CDR3, as DNA: TGTGCCATCAAGCAGGCTAGGAACACCGGGGAGCTGTTTTTT. Residues: CAIKQARNTGELFF.